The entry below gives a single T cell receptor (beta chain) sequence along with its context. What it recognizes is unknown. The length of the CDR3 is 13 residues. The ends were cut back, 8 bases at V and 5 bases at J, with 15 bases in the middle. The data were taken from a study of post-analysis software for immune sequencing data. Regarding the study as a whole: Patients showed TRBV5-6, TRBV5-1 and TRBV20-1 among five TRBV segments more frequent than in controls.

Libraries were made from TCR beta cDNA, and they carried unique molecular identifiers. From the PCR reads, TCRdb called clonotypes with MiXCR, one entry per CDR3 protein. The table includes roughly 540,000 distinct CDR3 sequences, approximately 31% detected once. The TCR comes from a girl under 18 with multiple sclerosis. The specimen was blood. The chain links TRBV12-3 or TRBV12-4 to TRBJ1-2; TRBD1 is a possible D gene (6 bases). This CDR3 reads CASVAGGGYGYTF. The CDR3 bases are TGTGCCAGCGTGGCGGGAGGGGGTTATGGCTACACCTTC.